The 22 T cell receptor beta chains reported below all come from one sample, sequenced in a study of T cell responses to AZD1222 COVID-19 vaccine. Repertoires were generated with immunoSEQ multiplex PCR, while TCRdb's copy carries only in-frame clones and drops some. The data hold more than 85,000 clones, with 80% to 90% observed a single time. Source: peripheral blood, taken on day 0 of AZD1222 vaccination. Every receptor here comes from an adult in good health.

The genes are TRBV4-1 and TRBJ2-1, with TRBD2 identical over 15 bases. The CDR3 consists of 16 residues. V dropped 1 base and J dropped 7; count of bases not matched to a gene: 2. CDR1 is MGHRA and CDR2 is YSYEKL in the germline V gene. CDR3 in DNA: TGCGCCAGCAGCCAAGGGGGGACTAGCGGGAGGAATGAGCAGTTCTTC. Amino acid sequence: CASSQGGTSGRNEQFF.

The genes are TRBV5-5 and TRBJ2-2; 7 bases match TRBD1. The V and J ends lost 1 base and 1 base, in that order; junction bases with no gene match: 10. This CDR3 is 18 amino acids long. The germline CDR1 and CDR2 sequences are SGHKS and YYEKEE (reference sequence). CDR3 nucleotides: TGTGCCAGCAGCTTGATGTCGCCGGGACAGATGAACACCGGGGAGCTGTTTTTT. Translation gives CASSLMSPGQMNTGELFF.

The chain joins TRBV6-5 to TRBJ2-7; D may be TRBD2 (5 bases). CDR1 is MNHEY, CDR2 SVGAGI, per germline. V lost 2 bases and J lost 7, with 12 bases in between. The CDR3 loop spans 13 amino acids. The CDR3 coding sequence is TGTGCCAGCAGTTACCCGGGTTCGGGAGAGCAGTACTTC. This codes for CASSYPGSGEQYF.

This clone was detected only once. This rearrangement joins TRBV27 to TRBJ2-2; 11 nucleotides match TRBD2. The germline V gene has CDR1 MNHEY and CDR2 SMNVEV (reference sequence). V was clipped by 5 bases and J by 7 bases; unmatched bases: 15. This CDR3 is built from 18 residues. The CDR3 nucleotides are TGTGCCAGCAGTCCAAATCCCACTAGCGGGAGAATCGGCGGGGAGCTGTTTTTT. Encoded protein: CASSPNPTSGRIGGELFF.

The CDR3 is CASSLELAGGPYHEQYF. CDR3 nucleotides: TGTGCCAGCAGCTTAGAACTAGCGGGAGGGCCCTATCACGAGCAGTACTTC. The chain uses TRBV7-8 and TRBJ2-7, with 13 bases fitting TRBD2. The germline CDR1 and CDR2 sequences are SGHVS and FQNEAQ. The CDR3 totals 17 residues. V gave up 1 base and J gave up 5 bases; unmatched junction bases: 8.

The chain joins TRBV6-5 to TRBJ1-6; 11 nucleotides match TRBD1. V lost 2 bases, J lost 10 bases, and 7 bases stayed unmatched. The germline V gene encodes CDR1 MNHEY and CDR2 SVGAGI. This CDR3 has 16 residues. The CDR3 reads CASSYTGTGGKSPLHF. The CDR3 nucleotides read TGTGCCAGCAGTTACACTGGGACAGGGGGGAAGTCACCCCTCCACTTT.

This chain connects TRBV18 to TRBJ1-2; 7 bases map to TRBD1. This CDR3 contains 15 residues. Germline trimming cut 2 bases from V and 8 bases from J; bases unmatched to any gene: 11. Germline assignment: CDR1 KGHSH and CDR2 LQKENI. CDR3 residues: CASSPTTGLERGYTF. DNA for the CDR3: TGTGCCAGCTCACCAACGACAGGGCTAGAGAGAGGCTACACCTTC.

The chain joins TRBV9 to TRBJ2-3, with TRBD1 matching over 10 bases. The CDR3 is 16 residues long. Germline V CDR1 and CDR2: SGDLS, YYNGEE. Trimming at V came to 3 bases and at J to 9 bases, leaving 13 bases not matched to a gene. The CDR3: CASSAAGTGVSGTQYF. For the CDR3, the DNA is TGTGCCAGCAGCGCCGCCGGGACAGGGGTATCGGGGACGCAGTATTTT.

J is TRBJ1-2 and V is TRBV9, with D possibly being TRBD1 (6 bases). V gave up 0 bases and J gave up 8 bases, with 17 bases separating them. CDR1 is SGDLS and CDR2 is YYNGEE in the germline V gene. This CDR3 is 15 amino acids long. CDR3 amino acids: CASSVEGQQALGYTF. CDR3 DNA sequence: TGTGCCAGCAGCGTAGAAGGACAGCAGGCCCTGGGCTACACCTTC.

The chain recombines TRBV6-5 with TRBJ2-7; D is uncertain. Deletions cut 6 bases from V and 0 bases from J, with 12 bases between. Germline-derived CDR1 and CDR2 are MNHEY and SVGAGI. The CDR3 loop spans 14 amino acids. The CDR3 DNA is TGTGCCAGCAGCACCATTTTGAGCTCCTACGAGCAGTACTTC. Its protein is CASSTILSSYEQYF.

V and J are TRBV28 and TRBJ2-7, with D perhaps matching TRBD1 (6 bases). The CDR3 is 16 residues long. From germline, CDR1 is MDHEN and CDR2 SYDVKM. V lost 6 bases to trimming and J lost 3 bases, with 21 bases between them. DNA of the CDR3: TGTGCCAGCAGCCTGGCCACAGGGTCTTCCTTCTACGAGCAGTACTTC. Translation gives CASSLATGSSFYEQYF.

The sample holds a few counts of this clone. The chain links TRBV29-1 to TRBJ1-4; tentative D call: TRBD1 (6 bases). Germline V gene lookup returns CDR1 SQVTM and CDR2 ANQGSEA. The germline V and J ends were trimmed by 4 bases and 8 bases, with 11 bases remaining between them. The CDR3 has 12 residues. The CDR3 is CSVARGEEKLFF. The CDR3, as DNA: TGCAGCGTTGCCAGGGGAGAGGAAAAACTGTTTTTT.

The genes are TRBV28 and TRBJ1-2; D is perhaps TRBD1 (6 bases). Per germline, CDR1 MDHEN and CDR2 SYDVKM. With 4 bases removed from V and 6 bases from J, the gap between germline ends came to 21 bases. This CDR3 comprises 16 residues. CDR3 sequence reads: CASSWVLGGGADGYTF. The CDR3 DNA reads TGTGCCAGCAGTTGGGTCCTAGGGGGGGGAGCGGATGGCTACACCTTC.

This clone was seen once. J is TRBJ2-7 and V is TRBV5-6; 11 positions agree with TRBD2. With V trimmed by 3 bases and J by 4 bases, 6 bases remained unmatched. The CDR3 is made up of 15 amino acids. Germline V CDR1 and CDR2: SGHDT, YYEEEE. CDR3 nucleotides: TGTGCCAGCAGCTCGACTAGCGGGATAGCGTACGAGCAGTACTTC. It codes for CASSSTSGIAYEQYF.

The chain combines TRBV5-6 with TRBJ2-1; 8 nucleotides match TRBD2. Germline-derived CDR1 and CDR2 are SGHDT and YYEEEE. With 5 bases clipped from V and 8 bases from J, the junction kept 9 bases outside the gene matches. The CDR3 has 14 residues. The CDR3 coding sequence is TGTGCCAGCAGGGGACTAGAGGGGGTGGATGAGCAGTTCTTC. Translated: CASRGLEGVDEQFF.

J is TRBJ1-1 and V is TRBV12-3 or TRBV12-4; no definite D call. Trimming took 7 bases from V and 4 from J, leaving 13 bases between them. The CDR3 extends over 13 amino acids. The CDR3 loop is CASIPRLATEAFF. The CDR3 bases are TGTGCCAGCATCCCTCGGCTGGCCACTGAAGCTTTCTTT.

The gene calls are TRBV3-1 (or the pseudogene TRBV3-2) and TRBJ2-7; 13 positions match TRBD2. CDR3 length: 15 amino acids. J lost 0 bases, V lost 4 bases, and 0 bases had no gene match. The germline gives CDR1 LGHDT, CDR2 YNNKEL (reference sequence). This CDR3 is CASSRTSGSSYEQYF. The DNA of the CDR3 is TGTGCCAGCAGCCGGACTAGCGGGAGCTCCTACGAGCAGTACTTC.

This chain connects TRBV14 to TRBJ2-1; D is uncertain. Germline V gene lookup returns CDR1 SGHDN and CDR2 FVKESK. With 6 bases removed from V and 5 bases from J, the gap between germline ends came to 17 bases. There are 15 residues in the CDR3. Here the CDR3 reads CASSLYPDGHNEQFF. For the CDR3, the DNA is TGTGCCAGCAGTCTCTACCCAGATGGGCACAATGAGCAGTTCTTC.

The chain links TRBV11-3 to TRBJ2-3; no clear D. The germline V and J ends were trimmed by 3 bases and 1 base, with 20 bases remaining between them. The CDR3 has 18 amino acids. Germline V CDR1 and CDR2: SGHNT, YENEEA. The chain's CDR3 is CASSFRSPGLDGTDTQYF. The CDR3 DNA follows: TGTGCCAGCAGCTTCAGATCCCCCGGCCTAGATGGCACAGATACGCAGTATTTT.

The chain employs TRBV10-1 and TRBJ2-3; no definite D call. CDR3 length: 16 amino acids. The V end lost 3 bases, the J end lost 2 bases, and 15 bases lay between the germline ends. The germline CDR1 and CDR2 sequences are WNHNN and SYGVQD (reference sequence). DNA of the CDR3: TGCGCCAGCAGTGATCAGAAGTCCTTCTACACAGATACGCAGTATTTT. Translated: CASSDQKSFYTDTQYF.

The chain joins TRBV11-3 to TRBJ2-1; D is uncertain. Trimming removed 1 base at V and 7 bases at J, with 17 bases between. CDR1 SGHNT and CDR2 YENEEA come from the germline V gene. This CDR3 is 16 amino acids long. CDR3: CASSLGATPSVNEQFF. CDR3 coding DNA: TGTGCCAGCAGCTTAGGGGCAACCCCAAGCGTGAATGAGCAGTTCTTC.

The chain joins TRBV30 to TRBJ2-5; 11 positions agree with TRBD1. Germline CDR1 GTSNPN, CDR2 SVGIG (reference sequence). The CDR3 spans 15 residues. V shed 3 bases and J 5 bases; nucleotides not matched to a gene: 8. CDR3 protein: CAWREDRGLSETQYF. CDR3 nucleotides: TGTGCCTGGAGGGAGGACAGGGGGCTCTCGGAGACCCAGTACTTC.